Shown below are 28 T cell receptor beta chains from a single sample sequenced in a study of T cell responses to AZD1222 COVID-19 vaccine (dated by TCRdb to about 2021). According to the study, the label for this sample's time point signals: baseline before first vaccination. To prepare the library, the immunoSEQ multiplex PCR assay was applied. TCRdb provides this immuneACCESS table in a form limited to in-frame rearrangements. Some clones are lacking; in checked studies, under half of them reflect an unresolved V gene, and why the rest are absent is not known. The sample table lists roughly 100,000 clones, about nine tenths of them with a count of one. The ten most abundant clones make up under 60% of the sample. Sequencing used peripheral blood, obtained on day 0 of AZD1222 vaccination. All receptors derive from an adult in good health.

CDR3 region: CATSRQGPGETQYF. The CDR3 DNA reads as TGTGCCACCAGCAGGCAAGGGCCTGGAGAGACCCAGTACTTC. The chain uses TRBV15 and TRBJ2-5; D call uncertain. The germline gives CDR1 LNHNV, CDR2 YYDKDF (reference sequence). This CDR3 has 14 amino acids. V lost 3 bases, J lost 4 bases, and 12 bases lay in between.

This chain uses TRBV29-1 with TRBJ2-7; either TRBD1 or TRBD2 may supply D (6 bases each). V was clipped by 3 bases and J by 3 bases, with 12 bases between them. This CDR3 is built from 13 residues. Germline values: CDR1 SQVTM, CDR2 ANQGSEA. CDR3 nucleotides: TGCAGCGTTGAGTCCGGGGGACACTACGAGCAGTACTTC. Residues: CSVESGGHYEQYF.

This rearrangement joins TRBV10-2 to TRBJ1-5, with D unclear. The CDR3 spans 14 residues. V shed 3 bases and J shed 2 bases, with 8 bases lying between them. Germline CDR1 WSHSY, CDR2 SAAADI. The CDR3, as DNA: TGCGCCAGCAGTGACCACATGGGCAATCAGCCCCAGCATTTT. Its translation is CASSDHMGNQPQHF.

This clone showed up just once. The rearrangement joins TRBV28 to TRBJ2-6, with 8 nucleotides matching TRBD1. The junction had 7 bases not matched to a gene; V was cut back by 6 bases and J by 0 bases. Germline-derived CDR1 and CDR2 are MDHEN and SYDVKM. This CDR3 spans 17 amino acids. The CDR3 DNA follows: TGTGCCAGCAGCCGGACAGGGTTCAGCTCTGGGGCCAACGTCCTGACTTTC. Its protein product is CASSRTGFSSGANVLTF.

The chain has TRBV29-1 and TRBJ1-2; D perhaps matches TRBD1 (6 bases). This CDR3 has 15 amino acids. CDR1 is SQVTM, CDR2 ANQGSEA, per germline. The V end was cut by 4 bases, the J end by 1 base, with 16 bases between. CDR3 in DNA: TGCAGCGTTGCTCCTGGGGGGCGAAGTAACTATGGCTACACCTTC. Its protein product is CSVAPGGRSNYGYTF.

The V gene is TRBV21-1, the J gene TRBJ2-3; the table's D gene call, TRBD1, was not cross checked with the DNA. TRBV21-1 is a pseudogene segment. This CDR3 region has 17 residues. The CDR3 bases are TGTGCCAGCAGCCGTCTCCATCCCAGATCTAGCACAGATACGCAGTATTTT. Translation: CASSRLHPRSSTDTQYF.

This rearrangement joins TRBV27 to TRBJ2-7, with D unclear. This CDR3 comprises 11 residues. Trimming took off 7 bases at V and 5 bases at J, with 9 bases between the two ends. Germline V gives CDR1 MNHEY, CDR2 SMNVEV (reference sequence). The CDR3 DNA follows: TGTGCCAGCATAGGCTTCCACGAGCAGTACTTC. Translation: CASIGFHEQYF.

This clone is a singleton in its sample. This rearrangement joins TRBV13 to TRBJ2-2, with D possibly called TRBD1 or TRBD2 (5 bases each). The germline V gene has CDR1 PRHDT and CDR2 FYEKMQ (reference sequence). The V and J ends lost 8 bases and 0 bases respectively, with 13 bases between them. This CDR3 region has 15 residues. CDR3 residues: CASSWGRANTGELFF. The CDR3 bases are TGTGCCAGCTCATGGGGGAGAGCGAACACCGGGGAGCTGTTTTTT.

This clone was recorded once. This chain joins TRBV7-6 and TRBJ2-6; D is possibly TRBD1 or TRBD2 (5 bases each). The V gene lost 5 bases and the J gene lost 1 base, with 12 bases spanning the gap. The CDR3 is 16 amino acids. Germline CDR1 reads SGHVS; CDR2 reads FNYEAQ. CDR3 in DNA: TGTGCCAGCAGCCCTGGGACCGGGTCTGGGGCCAACGTCCTGACTTTC. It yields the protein CASSPGTGSGANVLTF.

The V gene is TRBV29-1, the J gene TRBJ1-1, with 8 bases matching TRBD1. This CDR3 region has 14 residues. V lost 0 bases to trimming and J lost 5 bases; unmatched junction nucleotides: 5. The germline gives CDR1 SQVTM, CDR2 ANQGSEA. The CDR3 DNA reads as TGCAGCGTTGAAGAACAGGGGGGTAGAACTGAAGCTTTCTTT. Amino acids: CSVEEQGGRTEAFF.

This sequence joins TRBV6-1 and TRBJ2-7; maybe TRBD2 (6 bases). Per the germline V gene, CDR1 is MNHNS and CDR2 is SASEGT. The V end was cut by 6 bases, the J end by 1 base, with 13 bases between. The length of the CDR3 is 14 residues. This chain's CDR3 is CASRETRGSYEQYF. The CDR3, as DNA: TGTGCCAGCAGGGAGACTCGGGGGTCCTACGAGCAGTACTTC.

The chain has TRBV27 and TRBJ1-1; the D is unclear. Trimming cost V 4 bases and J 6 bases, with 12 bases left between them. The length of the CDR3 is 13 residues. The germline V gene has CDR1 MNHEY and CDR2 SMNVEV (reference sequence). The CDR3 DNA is TGTGCCAGCAGTTCAACCCAGGTAGCTGAAGCTTTCTTT. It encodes CASSSTQVAEAFF.

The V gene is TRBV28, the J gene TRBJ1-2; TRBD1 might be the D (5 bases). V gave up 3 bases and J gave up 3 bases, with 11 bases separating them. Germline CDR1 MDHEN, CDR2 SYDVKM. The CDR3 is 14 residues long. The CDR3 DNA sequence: TGTGCCAGCAGTTTGAGTAGGGGATACTATGGCTACACCTTC. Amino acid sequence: CASSLSRGYYGYTF.

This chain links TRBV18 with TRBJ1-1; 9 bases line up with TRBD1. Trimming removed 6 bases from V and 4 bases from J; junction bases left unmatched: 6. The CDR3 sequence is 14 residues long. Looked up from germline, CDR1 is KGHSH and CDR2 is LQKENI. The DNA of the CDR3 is TGTGCCAGCTCGCACAGGGGGCCGGGCACTGAAGCTTTCTTT. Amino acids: CASSHRGPGTEAFF.

The CDR3 loop is CASSSWGSNQPQHF. The CDR3 DNA sequence: TGTGCCAGCAGTAGCTGGGGGTCCAATCAGCCCCAGCATTTT. The rearrangement joins TRBV2 to TRBJ1-5; D possibly corresponds to TRBD1 (5 bases). The CDR3 loop spans 14 amino acids. Germline CDR1 is SNHLY and CDR2 is FYNNEI. V lost 5 bases to trimming and J lost 3 bases, with 11 bases between them.

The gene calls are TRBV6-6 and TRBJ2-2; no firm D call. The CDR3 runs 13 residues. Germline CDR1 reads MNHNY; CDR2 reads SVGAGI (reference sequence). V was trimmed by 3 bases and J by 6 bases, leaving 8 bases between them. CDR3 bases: TGTGCCAGCAGTTATGGGGTTTCCGGGGAGCTGTTTTTT. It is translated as CASSYGVSGELFF.

The DNA of the CDR3 is TGTGCCAGCAGCGCCCGGCCAGTAGACGATACGCAGTATTTT. Translation: CASSARPVDDTQYF. The chain links TRBV9 to TRBJ2-3; D remains unclear. V was clipped by 3 bases and J by 6 bases, with 14 bases between them. CDR1 is SGDLS and CDR2 is YYNGEE in the germline V gene. There are 14 residues in the CDR3.

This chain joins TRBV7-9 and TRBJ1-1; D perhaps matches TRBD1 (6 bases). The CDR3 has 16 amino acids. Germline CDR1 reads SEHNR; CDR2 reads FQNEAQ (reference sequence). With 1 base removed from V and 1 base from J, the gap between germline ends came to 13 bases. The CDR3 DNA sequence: TGTGCCAGCAGCTTAGGGGGGCCGGGCCCGAACACTGAAGCTTTCTTT. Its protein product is CASSLGGPGPNTEAFF. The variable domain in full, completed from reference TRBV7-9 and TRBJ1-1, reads DTGVSQNPRHKITKRGQNVTFRCDPISEHNRLYWYRQTLGQGPEFLTYFQNEAQLEKSRLLSDRFSAERPKGSFSTLEIQRTEQGDSAMYLCASSLGGPGPNTEAFFGQGTRLTVV.

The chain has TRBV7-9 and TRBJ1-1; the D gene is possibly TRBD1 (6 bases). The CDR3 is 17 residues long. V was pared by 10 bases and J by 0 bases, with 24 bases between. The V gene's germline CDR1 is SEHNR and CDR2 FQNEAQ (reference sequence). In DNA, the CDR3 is TGTGCCACCAACAACGGGTGGGAGGGGGGCATGAACACTGAAGCTTTCTTT. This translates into CATNNGWEGGMNTEAFF. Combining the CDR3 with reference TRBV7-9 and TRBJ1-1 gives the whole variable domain DTGVSQNPRHKITKRGQNVTFRCDPISEHNRLYWYRQTLGQGPEFLTYFQNEAQLEKSRLLSDRFSAERPKGSFSTLEIQRTEQGDSAMYLCATNNGWEGGMNTEAFFGQGTRLTVV.

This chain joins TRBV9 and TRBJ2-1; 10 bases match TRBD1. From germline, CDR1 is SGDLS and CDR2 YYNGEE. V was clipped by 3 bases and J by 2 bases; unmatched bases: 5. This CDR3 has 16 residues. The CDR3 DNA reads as TGTGCCAGCAGCGACCGGACAGGGGGGACCTACAATGAGCAGTTCTTC. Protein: CASSDRTGGTYNEQFF.

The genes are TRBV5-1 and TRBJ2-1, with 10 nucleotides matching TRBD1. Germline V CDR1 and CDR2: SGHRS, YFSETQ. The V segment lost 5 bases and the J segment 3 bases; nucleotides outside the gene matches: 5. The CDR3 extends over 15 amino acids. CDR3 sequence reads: CASSQTGGFYNEQFF. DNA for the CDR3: TGCGCCAGCAGTCAGACAGGGGGCTTCTACAATGAGCAGTTCTTC.

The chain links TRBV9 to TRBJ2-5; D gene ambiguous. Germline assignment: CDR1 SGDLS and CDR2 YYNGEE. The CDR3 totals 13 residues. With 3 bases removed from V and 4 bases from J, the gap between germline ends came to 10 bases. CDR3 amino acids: CASSANPGETQYF. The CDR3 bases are TGTGCCAGCAGCGCAAATCCAGGAGAGACCCAGTACTTC.

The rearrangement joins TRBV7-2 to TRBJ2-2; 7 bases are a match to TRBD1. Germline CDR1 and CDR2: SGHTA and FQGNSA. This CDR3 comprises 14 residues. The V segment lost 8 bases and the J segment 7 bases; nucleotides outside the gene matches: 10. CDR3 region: CASHQDRVVGELFF. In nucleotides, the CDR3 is TGTGCCAGCCATCAAGACAGGGTCGTCGGGGAGCTGTTTTTT.

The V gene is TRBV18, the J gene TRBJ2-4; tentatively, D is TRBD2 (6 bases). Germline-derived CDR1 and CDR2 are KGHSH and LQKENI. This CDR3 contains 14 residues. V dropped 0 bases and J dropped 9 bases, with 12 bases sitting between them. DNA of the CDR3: TGTGCCAGCTCACCACCGATAGGGCGGGGCATTCAGTACTTC. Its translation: CASSPPIGRGIQYF.

Here the CDR3 reads CASSPHEVAVSYEQYF. The CDR3 bases are TGTGCCAGCTCACCCCATGAAGTAGCGGTCTCCTACGAGCAGTACTTC. This chain connects TRBV18 to TRBJ2-7; the D gene is possibly TRBD2 (6 bases). This CDR3 has 16 amino acids. The V and J ends lost 3 bases and 0 bases respectively, with 15 bases between them. CDR1 is KGHSH, CDR2 LQKENI, per germline.

CDR3 region: CASSPSRGRVGEQFF. CDR3 DNA: TGTGCCAGCAGCCCTTCGCGCGGGAGAGTCGGTGAGCAGTTCTTC. The rearrangement uses TRBV7-3 and TRBJ2-1; 7 bases align to TRBD2. This CDR3 has 15 amino acids. In germline, CDR1 is SGHTA, CDR2 FQGTGA. With V trimmed by 5 bases and J by 9 bases, 13 bases remained unmatched.

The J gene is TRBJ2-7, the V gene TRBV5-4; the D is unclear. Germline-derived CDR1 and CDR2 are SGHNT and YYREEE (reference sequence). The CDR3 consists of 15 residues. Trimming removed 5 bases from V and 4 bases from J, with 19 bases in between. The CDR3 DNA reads TGTGCCAGCAGTACCCGAGGCCGGTCCGGGTACGAGCAGTACTTC. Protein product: CASSTRGRSGYEQYF.

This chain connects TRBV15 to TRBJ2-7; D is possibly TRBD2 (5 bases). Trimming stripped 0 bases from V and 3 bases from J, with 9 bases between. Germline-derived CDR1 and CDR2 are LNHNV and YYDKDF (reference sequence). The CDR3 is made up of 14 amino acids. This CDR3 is CATSRDFSGYEQYF. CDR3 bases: TGTGCCACCAGCAGAGATTTCAGCGGCTACGAGCAGTACTTC.